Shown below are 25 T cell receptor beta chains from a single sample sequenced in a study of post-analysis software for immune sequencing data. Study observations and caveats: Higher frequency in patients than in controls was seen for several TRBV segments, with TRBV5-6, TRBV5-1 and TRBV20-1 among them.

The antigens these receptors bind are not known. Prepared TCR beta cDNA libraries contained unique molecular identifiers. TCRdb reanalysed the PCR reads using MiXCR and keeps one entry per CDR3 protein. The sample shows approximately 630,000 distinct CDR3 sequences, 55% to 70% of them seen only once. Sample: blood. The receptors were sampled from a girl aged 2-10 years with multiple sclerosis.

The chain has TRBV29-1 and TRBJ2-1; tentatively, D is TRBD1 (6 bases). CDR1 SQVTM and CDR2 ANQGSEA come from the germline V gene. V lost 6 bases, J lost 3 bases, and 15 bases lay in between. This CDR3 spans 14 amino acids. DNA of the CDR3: TGCAGCGTCGCACACAGGGTAGACTACAATGAGCAGTTCTTC. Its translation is CSVAHRVDYNEQFF.

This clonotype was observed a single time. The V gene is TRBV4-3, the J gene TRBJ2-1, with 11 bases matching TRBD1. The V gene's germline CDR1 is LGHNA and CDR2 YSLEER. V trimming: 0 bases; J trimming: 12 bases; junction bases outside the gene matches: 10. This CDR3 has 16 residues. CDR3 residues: CASSQEWRTGGDGQFF. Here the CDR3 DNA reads TGCGCCAGCAGCCAAGAATGGAGGACAGGGGGCGATGGGCAGTTCTTC.

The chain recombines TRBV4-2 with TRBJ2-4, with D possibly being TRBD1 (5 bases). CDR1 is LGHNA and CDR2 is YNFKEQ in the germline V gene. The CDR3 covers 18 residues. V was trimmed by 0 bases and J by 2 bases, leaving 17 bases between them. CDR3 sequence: CASSQDQSRVGTKNIQYF. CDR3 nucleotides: TGTGCCAGCAGCCAAGATCAGTCCAGGGTTGGGACCAAAAACATTCAGTACTTC.

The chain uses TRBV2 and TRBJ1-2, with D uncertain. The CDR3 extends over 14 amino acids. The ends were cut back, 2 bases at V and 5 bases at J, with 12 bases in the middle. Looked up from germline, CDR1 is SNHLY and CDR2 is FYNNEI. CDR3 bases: TGTGCCAGCAGTGAACTGGGTCTTGGATATGGCTACACCTTC. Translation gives CASSELGLGYGYTF.

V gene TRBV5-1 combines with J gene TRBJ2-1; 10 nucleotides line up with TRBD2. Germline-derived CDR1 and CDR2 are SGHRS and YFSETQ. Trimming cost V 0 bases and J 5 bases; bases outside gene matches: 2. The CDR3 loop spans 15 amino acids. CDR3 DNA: TGCGCCAGCAGCTTGGTAGCGGGAGGCCACAATGAGCAGTTCTTC. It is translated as CASSLVAGGHNEQFF.

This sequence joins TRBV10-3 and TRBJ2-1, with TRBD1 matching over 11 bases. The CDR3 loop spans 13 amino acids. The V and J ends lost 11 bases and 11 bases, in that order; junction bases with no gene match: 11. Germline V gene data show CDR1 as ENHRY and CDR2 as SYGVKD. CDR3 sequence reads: CAASGQGGIKQFF. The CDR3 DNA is TGTGCCGCATCGGGACAGGGGGGAATTAAGCAGTTCTTC.

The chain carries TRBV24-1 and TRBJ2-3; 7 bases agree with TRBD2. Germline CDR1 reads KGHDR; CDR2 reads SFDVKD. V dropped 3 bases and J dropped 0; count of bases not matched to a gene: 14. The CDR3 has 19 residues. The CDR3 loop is CATSDRTLALRTSTDTQYF. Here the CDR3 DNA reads TGTGCCACCAGTGATCGGACACTAGCGTTAAGAACTAGCACAGATACGCAGTATTTT.

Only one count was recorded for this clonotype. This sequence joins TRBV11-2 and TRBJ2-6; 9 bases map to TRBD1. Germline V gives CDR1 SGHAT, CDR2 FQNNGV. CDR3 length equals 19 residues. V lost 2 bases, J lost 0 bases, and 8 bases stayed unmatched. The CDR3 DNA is TGTGCCAGCAGCTTAAGCCGGGACAGGGTACACTCTGGGGCCAACGTCCTGACTTTC. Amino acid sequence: CASSLSRDRVHSGANVLTF.

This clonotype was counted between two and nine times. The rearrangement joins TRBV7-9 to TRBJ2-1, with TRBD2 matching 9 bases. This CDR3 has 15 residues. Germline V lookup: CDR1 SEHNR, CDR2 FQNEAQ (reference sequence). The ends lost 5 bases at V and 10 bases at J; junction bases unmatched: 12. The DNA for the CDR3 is TGTGCCAGCAGCCCCCCGACTAGCGGAGGACGAGAGCAGTTCTTC. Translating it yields CASSPPTSGGREQFF.

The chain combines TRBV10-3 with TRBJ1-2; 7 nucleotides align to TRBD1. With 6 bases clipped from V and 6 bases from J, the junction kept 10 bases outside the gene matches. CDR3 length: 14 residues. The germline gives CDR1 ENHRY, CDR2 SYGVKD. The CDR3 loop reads CAISRDSLGDGYTF. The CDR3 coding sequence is TGTGCCATCAGCAGGGACAGTCTCGGAGATGGCTACACCTTC.

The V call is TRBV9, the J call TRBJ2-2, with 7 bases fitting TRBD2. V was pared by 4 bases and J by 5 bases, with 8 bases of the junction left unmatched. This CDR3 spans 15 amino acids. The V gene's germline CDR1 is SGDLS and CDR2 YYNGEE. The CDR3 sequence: CASSTFPGGTGELFF. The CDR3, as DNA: TGTGCCAGCAGCACCTTTCCCGGGGGGACCGGGGAGCTGTTTTTT.

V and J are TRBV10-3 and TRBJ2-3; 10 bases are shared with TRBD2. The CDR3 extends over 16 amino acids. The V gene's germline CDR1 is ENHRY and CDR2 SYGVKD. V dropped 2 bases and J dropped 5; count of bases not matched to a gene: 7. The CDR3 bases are TGTGCCATCAGTGAGCTGCTAGCGGGAGTAGGAGATACGCAGTATTTT. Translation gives CAISELLAGVGDTQYF.

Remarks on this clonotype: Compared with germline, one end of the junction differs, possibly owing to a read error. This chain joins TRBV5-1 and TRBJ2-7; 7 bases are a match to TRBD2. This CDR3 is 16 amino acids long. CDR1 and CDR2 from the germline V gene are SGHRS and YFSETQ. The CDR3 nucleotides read TGCGCCGGCAGCTTTCTCCCAGCGGGAACCTCCTACGAGCAGTACTTC. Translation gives CAGSFLPAGTSYEQYF.

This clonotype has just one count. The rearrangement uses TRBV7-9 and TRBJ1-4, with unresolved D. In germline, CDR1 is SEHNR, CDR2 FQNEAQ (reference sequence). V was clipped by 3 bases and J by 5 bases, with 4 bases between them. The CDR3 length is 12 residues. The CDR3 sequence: CASSFSNEKLFF. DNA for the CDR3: TGTGCCAGCAGCTTCTCAAATGAAAAACTGTTTTTT.

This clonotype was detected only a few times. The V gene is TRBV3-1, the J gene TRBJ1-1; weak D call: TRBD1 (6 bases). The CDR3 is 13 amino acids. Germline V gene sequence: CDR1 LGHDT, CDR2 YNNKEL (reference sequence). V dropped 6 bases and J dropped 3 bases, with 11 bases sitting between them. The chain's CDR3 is CASSNTGYTEAFF. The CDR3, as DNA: TGTGCCAGCAGTAATACAGGGTACACTGAAGCTTTCTTT.

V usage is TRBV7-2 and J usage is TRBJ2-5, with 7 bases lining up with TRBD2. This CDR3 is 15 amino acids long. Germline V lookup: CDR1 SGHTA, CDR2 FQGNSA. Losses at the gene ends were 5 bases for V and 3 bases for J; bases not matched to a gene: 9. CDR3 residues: CASSLLRAGKETQYF. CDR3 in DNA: TGTGCCAGCAGCCTACTCCGAGCGGGAAAAGAGACCCAGTACTTC.

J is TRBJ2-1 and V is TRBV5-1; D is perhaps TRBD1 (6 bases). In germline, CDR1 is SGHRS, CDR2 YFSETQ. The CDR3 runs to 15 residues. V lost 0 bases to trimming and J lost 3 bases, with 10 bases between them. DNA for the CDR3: TGCGCCAGCAGCTTGGGGGCAGGGGTCTACAATGAGCAGTTCTTC. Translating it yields CASSLGAGVYNEQFF.

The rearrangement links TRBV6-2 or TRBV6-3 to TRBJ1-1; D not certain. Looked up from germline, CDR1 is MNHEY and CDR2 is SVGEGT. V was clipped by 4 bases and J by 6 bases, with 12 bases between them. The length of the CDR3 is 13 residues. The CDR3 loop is CASSFQSFAEAFF. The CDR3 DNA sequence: TGTGCCAGCAGTTTCCAGTCTTTCGCTGAAGCTTTCTTT.

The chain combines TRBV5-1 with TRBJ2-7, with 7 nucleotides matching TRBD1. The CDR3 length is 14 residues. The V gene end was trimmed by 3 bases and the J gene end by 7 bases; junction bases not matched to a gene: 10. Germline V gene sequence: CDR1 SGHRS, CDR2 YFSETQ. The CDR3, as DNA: TGCGCCAGCAGCTCTGGACAGGACAACAATGAGCAGTACTTC. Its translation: CASSSGQDNNEQYF.

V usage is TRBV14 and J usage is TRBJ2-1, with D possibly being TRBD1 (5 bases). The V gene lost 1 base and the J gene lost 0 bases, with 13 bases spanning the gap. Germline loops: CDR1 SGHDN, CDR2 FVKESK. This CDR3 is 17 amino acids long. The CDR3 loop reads CASSQAPRQFSYNEQFF. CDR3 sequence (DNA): TGTGCCAGCAGCCAAGCCCCCCGACAGTTCTCCTACAATGAGCAGTTCTTC.

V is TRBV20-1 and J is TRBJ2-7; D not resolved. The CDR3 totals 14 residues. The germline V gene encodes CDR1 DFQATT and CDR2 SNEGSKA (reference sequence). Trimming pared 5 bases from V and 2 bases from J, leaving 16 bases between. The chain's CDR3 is CSARRRSTPYEQYF. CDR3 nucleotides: TGCAGTGCTCGGAGACGGAGCACCCCCTACGAGCAGTACTTC.

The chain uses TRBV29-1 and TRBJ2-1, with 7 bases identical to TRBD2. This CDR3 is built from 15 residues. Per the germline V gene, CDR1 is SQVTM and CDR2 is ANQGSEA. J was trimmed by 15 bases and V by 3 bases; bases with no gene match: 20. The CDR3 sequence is CSVETHTSERPPRFF. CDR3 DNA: TGCAGCGTTGAGACCCATACTAGCGAGAGACCCCCAAGGTTCTTC.

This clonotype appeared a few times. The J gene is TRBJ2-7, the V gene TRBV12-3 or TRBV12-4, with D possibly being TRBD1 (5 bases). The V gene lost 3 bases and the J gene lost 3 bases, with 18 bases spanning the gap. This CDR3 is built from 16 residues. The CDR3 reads CASSFYRTLGHYEQYF. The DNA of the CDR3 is TGTGCCAGCAGTTTTTACAGGACCCTCGGCCACTACGAGCAGTACTTC.

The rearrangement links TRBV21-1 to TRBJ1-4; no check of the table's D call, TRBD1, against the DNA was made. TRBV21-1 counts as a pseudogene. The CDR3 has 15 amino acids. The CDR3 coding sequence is TGTGCCAGCAGCAAAGACGACAGGGGAGGGGAAAAACTGTTTTTT. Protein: CASSKDDRGGEKLFF.

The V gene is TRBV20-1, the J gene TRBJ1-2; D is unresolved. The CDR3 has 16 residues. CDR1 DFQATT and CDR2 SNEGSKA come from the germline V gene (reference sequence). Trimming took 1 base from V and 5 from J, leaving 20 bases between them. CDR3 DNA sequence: TGCAGTGCTAGAGCTCAAACGAGGCCAGTCCGATATGGCTACACCTTC. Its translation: CSARAQTRPVRYGYTF.